This TCR beta chain is from a study of naive and memory T cell subsets. Both TRBC1 and TRBC2 were covered by a beta constant-region primer of two equimolar oligonucleotides. Ligated cDNA was amplified by four rounds of PCR with nested alpha and beta constant-region primers and SP2. TCRdb re-called the UMI-ligation and nested PCR reads with MiXCR, one entry per CDR3 protein. The data show 95,000 to 150,000 distinct CDR3 sequences, roughly 36% seen once. Study results and limitations: Diversity fell and Gini index rose from naive through CM, EM, EMRA.

The CDR3 has 18 residues. The J segment lost 2 bases and the V segment lost 2 bases, leaving 8 bases of the junction unmatched. Germline V gives CDR1 MGHRA, CDR2 YSYEKL. About this clonotype itself: Its antigen is unidentified.

The chain carries TRBV4-1 and TRBJ2-6; 8 nucleotides align to TRBD2. Sequencing was performed on central memory CD4+ T cells from blood. This clonotype was obtained from a human donor in good health. This chain's CDR3 is CASSQPMGAGAGANVLTF. The CDR3 DNA reads TGCGCCAGCAGCCAACCGATGGGAGCGGGAGCTGGGGCCAACGTCCTGACTTTC.